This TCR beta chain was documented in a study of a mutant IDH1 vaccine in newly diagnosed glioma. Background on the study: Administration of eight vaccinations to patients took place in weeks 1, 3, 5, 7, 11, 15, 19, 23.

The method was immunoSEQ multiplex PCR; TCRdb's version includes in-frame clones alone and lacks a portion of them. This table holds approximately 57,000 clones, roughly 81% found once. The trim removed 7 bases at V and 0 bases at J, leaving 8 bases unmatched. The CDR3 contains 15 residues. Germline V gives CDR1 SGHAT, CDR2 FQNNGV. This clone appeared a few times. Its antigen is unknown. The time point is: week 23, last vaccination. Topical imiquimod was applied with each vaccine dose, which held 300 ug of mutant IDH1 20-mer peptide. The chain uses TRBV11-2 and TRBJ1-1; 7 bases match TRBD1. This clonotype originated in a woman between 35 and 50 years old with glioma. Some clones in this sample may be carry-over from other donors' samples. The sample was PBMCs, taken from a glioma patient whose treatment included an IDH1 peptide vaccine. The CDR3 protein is CASTRLTGMNTEAFF. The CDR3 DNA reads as TGTGCCAGCACCCGATTGACAGGGATGAACACTGAAGCTTTCTTT.